The rows below give T cell receptor beta chains drawn from one sample of a study of shared clonotypes between healthy human individuals. Assay used: immunoSEQ multiplex PCR; TCRdb lists only in-frame clones, some missing. The sample yields over a million clones, approximately 80% seen once. The sample was memory CD4+ T cells from PBMCs. These receptors were obtained from a man aged 18 to 35 in good health. Some clones in this sample may be carry-over from other donors' samples. CDR3s include the opening cysteine and the closing phenylalanine or tryptophan. The D gene is left open where the match is weak. Size is stated for part of the rows, as once, few or many counts, or as a class when the clone is expanded.

j_call	d_call	clone_size	v_call	cdr3_aa	cdr3_nt
TRBJ2-3	NA	NA	TRBV18	CASSVGQTDTQYF	TGTGCCAGCTCAGTTGGTCAGACAGATACGCAGTATTTT
TRBJ2-2	NA	NA	TRBV5-1	CASSSDGQRAGELFF	TGCGCCAGCAGCTCCGACGGTCAAAGAGCCGGGGAGCTGTTTTTT
TRBJ1-1	NA	NA	TRBV27	CASSFGGKGWENTEAFF	TGTGCCAGCAGTTTTGGGGGGAAGGGTTGGGAGAACACTGAAGCTTTCTTT
TRBJ2-7	NA	NA	TRBV9	CASSVAAQSYEQYF	TGTGCCAGCAGCGTAGCAGCGCAATCCTACGAGCAGTACTTC
TRBJ2-3	TRBD1	many	TRBV29-1	CSVKSGTGPTDTQYF	TGCAGCGTGAAGTCCGGGACAGGGCCCACAGATACGCAGTATTTT
TRBJ2-1	NA	NA	TRBV29-1	CSVDGTFSYNEQFF	TGCAGCGTTGATGGGACTTTCTCCTACAATGAGCAGTTCTTC
TRBJ2-5	NA	NA	TRBV5-1	CASSSNSQETQYF	TGCGCCAGCAGCTCAAACAGCCAAGAGACCCAGTACTTC
TRBJ2-1	NA	once	TRBV5-1	CASSLYWVDGGRGQFF	TGCGCCAGCAGCTTATATTGGGTGGACGGCGGCCGAGGGCAGTTCTTC
TRBJ2-5	NA	NA	TRBV5-4	CASSSSGWETQYF	TGTGCCAGCAGTTCGTCGGGGTGGGAGACCCAGTACTTC
TRBJ2-1	NA	NA	TRBV28	CASSPRTGEQFF	TGTGCCAGCAGTCCTCGGACTGGAGAGCAGTTCTTC
TRBJ2-3	NA	NA	TRBV28	CASSLTGFFGDF	TGTGCCAGCAGCCTGACGGGGTTTTTTGGCGATTTT
TRBJ2-5	TRBD2	few	TRBV11-1	CASSSRSGRETQYF	TGTGCCAGCAGCTCTCGAAGCGGGAGGGAGACCCAGTACTTC
TRBJ1-1	NA	many	TRBV7-8	CASSLVRVGISEAFF	TGTGCCAGCAGCTTAGTTCGCGTTGGGATTTCTGAAGCTTTCTTT
TRBJ2-2	TRBD2	NA	TRBV11-2	CASSFPSGGAYTGELFF	TGTGCCAGCAGCTTCCCTAGCGGGGGTGCTTACACCGGGGAGCTGTTTTTT
TRBJ1-1	NA	few	TRBV6-5	CASGPGGNTEAFF	TGTGCCAGCGGGCCGGGAGGGAACACTGAAGCTTTCTTT
TRBJ1-5	NA	NA	TRBV7-2	CASSFTQGEPQHF	TGTGCCAGCAGCTTTACACAGGGCGAGCCCCAGCATTTT
TRBJ1-3	NA	NA	TRBV7-2	CASSLTRSGNTIYF	TGTGCCAGCAGCTTAACACGCTCTGGAAACACCATATATTTT
TRBJ2-7	TRBD1	few	TRBV6-1	CATGDRDHTYEQYF	TGTGCCACGGGTGACAGGGATCACACCTACGAGCAGTACTTC
TRBJ1-2	NA	NA	TRBV11-2	CASSPLREGLNYGYTF	TGTGCCAGCAGCCCGCTTAGGGAGGGCCTTAACTATGGCTACACCTTC
TRBJ1-1	NA	NA	TRBV28	CASSSDGGVTEAFF	TGTGCCAGCAGCTCCGACGGGGGCGTCACTGAAGCTTTCTTT
TRBJ2-3	TRBD1	NA	TRBV7-9	CASSLEPGQGAFTDTQYF	TGTGCCAGCAGCTTAGAACCGGGACAGGGGGCTTTCACAGATACGCAGTATTTT
TRBJ1-2	NA	NA	TRBV6-1	CASSERVGGSYGYTF	TGTGCCAGCAGTGAAAGGGTTGGGGGTTCGTACGGCTACACCTTC
TRBJ1-1	NA	NA	TRBV2	CASRKEGTEAFF	TGTGCCAGCAGGAAGGAGGGCACTGAAGCTTTCTTT
TRBJ2-5	TRBD2	NA	TRBV5-1	CASSFGLAGGTLETQYF	TGCGCCAGCAGCTTCGGACTAGCGGGAGGGACCTTGGAGACCCAGTACTTC
TRBJ2-5	TRBD2	NA	TRBV28	CASGRPAGGLETQYF	TGTGCCAGCGGCCGGCCAGCGGGAGGGTTAGAGACCCAGTACTTC
TRBJ1-5	NA	NA	TRBV5-1	CASSPSPGSEPQHF	TGCGCCAGCAGCCCGAGTCCAGGGTCAGAGCCCCAGCATTTT
TRBJ1-1	NA	few	TRBV27	CASSLTDVNTEAFF	TGTGCCAGCAGTTTAACGGACGTCAACACTGAAGCTTTCTTT
TRBJ2-5	NA	NA	TRBV5-8	CASSSDPGRETQYF	TGTGCCAGCAGCTCGGATCCGGGTAGGGAGACCCAGTACTTC
TRBJ1-2	NA	NA	TRBV10-3	CAISPLGDGGYTF	TGTGCCATCAGCCCCCTCGGGGACGGAGGCTACACCTTC
TRBJ2-3	TRBD1	NA	TRBV25-1	CASSPGWGTGTDTQYF	TGTGCCAGCAGCCCCGGTTGGGGGACAGGCACAGATACGCAGTATTTT
TRBJ2-7	NA	NA	TRBV14	CASSLFFGDEQYF	TGTGCCAGCAGTCTCTTCTTTGGGGACGAGCAGTACTTC
TRBJ1-1	NA	NA	TRBV5-1	CASRSNRAHTENTEAFF	TGCGCCAGCAGATCGAACCGCGCCCATACAGAGAACACTGAAGCTTTCTTT
TRBJ2-3	NA	NA	TRBV5-4	CASSIGASGTDTQYF	TGTGCCAGCAGCATTGGGGCTAGCGGCACAGATACGCAGTATTTT
TRBJ2-2	NA	NA	TRBV18	CASSPGRTAGELFF	TGTGCCAGCTCACCGGGCAGGACCGCCGGGGAGCTGTTTTTT
TRBJ1-1	NA	NA	TRBV20-1	CSARVSTEAFF	TGCAGTGCTAGAGTTAGCACTGAAGCTTTCTTT
TRBJ1-2	TRBD1	NA	TRBV5-6	CASSRPTGGYGYTF	TGTGCCAGCAGCCGGCCGACAGGGGGCTATGGCTACACCTTC
TRBJ2-3	TRBD2	once	TRBV5-1	CASSLGVRERADTQYF	TGCGCCAGCAGCTTGGGAGTGCGGGAGCGGGCAGATACGCAGTATTTT
TRBJ1-3	TRBD1	NA	TRBV5-1	CASSPGTGANTIYF	TGCGCCAGCAGCCCTGGGACAGGGGCCAACACCATATATTTT
TRBJ2-5	NA	NA	TRBV11-2	CASSSIRGTETQYF	TGTGCCAGCAGCTCCATACGAGGGACAGAGACCCAGTACTTC
TRBJ1-1	NA	few	TRBV27	CASSSLQGYTEAFF	TGTGCCAGCAGTTCCCTCCAGGGCTACACTGAAGCTTTCTTT
TRBJ2-7	NA	once	TRBV2	CASSPTVTYEQYF	TGTGCCAGCAGTCCGACAGTAACCTACGAGCAGTACTTC
TRBJ2-2	NA	NA	TRBV7-2	CASSLGQRDTGELFF	TGTGCCAGCAGCTTAGGACAGCGAGACACCGGGGAGCTGTTTTTT
TRBJ1-2	TRBD1	NA	TRBV6-1	CASRGWDSYGGYTF	TGTGCCAGCAGGGGCTGGGACAGCTATGGTGGCTACACCTTC
TRBJ1-5	NA	once	TRBV19	CASSKDRNSNQPQHF	TGTGCCAGTAGCAAAGACAGAAATAGCAATCAGCCCCAGCATTTT
TRBJ1-2	NA	NA	TRBV28	CASSPPRGYGYTF	TGTGCCAGCAGCCCCCCCCGGGGCTATGGCTACACCTTC